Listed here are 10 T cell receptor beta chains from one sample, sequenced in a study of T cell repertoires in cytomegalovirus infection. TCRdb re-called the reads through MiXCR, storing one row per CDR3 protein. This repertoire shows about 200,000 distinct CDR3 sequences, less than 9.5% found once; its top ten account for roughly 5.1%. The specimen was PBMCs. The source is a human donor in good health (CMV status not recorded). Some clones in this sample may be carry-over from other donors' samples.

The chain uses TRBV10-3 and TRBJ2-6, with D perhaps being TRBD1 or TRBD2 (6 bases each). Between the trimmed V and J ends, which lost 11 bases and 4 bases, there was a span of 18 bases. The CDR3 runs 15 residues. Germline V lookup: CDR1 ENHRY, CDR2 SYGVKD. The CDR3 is CALSPGAPGANVLTF. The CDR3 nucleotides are TGTGCCCTCTCCCCGGGGGCGCCCGGGGCCAACGTCCTGACTTTC.

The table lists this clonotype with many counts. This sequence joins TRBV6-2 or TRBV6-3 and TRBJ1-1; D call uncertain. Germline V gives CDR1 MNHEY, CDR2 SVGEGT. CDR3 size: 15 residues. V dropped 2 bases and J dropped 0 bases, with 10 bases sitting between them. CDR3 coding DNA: TGTGCCAGCAGTTACGCGGCAGCGCTGAACACTGAAGCTTTCTTT. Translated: CASSYAAALNTEAFF.

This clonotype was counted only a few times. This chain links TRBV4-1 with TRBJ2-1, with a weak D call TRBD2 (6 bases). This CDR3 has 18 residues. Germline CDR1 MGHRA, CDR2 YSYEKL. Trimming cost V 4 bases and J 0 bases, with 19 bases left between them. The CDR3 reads CASSLTGDGGGSYNEQFF. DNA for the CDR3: TGCGCCAGCAGCCTTACGGGGGATGGAGGAGGCTCCTACAATGAGCAGTTCTTC.

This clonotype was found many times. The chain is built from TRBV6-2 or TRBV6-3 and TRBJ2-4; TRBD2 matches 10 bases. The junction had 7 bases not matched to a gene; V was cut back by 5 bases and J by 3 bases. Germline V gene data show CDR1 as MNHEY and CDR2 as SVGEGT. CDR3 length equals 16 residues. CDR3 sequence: CASSDPSGRIKNIQYF. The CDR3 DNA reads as TGTGCCAGCAGTGACCCTAGCGGGAGAATCAAAAACATTCAGTACTTC.

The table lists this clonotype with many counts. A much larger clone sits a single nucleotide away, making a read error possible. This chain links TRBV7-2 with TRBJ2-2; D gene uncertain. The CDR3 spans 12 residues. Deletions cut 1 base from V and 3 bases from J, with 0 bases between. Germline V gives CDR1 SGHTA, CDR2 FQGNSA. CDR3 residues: CASSLDTGELFF. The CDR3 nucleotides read TGTGCCAGCAGCTTAGACACCGGGGAGCTGTTTTTT.

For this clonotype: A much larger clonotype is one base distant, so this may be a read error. CDR3 nucleotide sequence: TGTGCCATCAGTCCTACGGGAGAGTACTACGAGCAGTACTTC. Translated, it gives CAISPTGEYYEQYF. The chain recombines TRBV28 with TRBJ2-7, with D maybe TRBD2 (6 bases). The CDR3 has 14 residues. Germline values: CDR1 MDHEN, CDR2 SYDVKM. Full variable domain (outside the CDR3, taken from reference TRBV28 and TRBJ2-7): DVKVTQSSRYLVKRTGEKVFLECVQDMDHENMFWYRQDPGLGLRLIYFSYDVKMKEKGDIPEGYSVSREKKERFSLILESASTNQTSMYLCAISPTGEYYEQYFGPGTRLTVT.

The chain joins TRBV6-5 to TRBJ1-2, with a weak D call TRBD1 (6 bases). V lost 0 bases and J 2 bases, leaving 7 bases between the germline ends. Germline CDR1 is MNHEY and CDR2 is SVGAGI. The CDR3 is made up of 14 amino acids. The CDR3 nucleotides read TGTGCCAGCAGTTACTCGGGACAAAACTATGGCTACACCTTC. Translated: CASSYSGQNYGYTF.

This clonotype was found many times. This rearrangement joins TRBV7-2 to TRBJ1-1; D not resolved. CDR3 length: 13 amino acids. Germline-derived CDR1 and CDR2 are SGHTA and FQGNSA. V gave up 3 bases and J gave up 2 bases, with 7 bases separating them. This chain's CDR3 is CASSFHENTEAFF. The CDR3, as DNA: TGTGCCAGCAGCTTCCACGAAAACACTGAAGCTTTCTTT.

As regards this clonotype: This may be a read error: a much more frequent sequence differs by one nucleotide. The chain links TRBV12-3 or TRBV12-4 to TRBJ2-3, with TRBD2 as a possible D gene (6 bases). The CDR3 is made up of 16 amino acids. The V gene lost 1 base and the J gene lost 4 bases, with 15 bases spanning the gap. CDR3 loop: CASSLELAAVPDTQYF. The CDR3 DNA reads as TGTGCCAGCAGTTTAGAATTAGCGGCAGTTCCAGATACGCAGTATTTT.

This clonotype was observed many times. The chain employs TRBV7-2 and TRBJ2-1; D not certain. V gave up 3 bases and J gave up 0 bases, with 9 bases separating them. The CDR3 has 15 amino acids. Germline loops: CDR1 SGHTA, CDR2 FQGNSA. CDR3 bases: TGTGCCAGCAGCTTGTTCAGGAGCTCCTACAATGAGCAGTTCTTC. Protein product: CASSLFRSSYNEQFF. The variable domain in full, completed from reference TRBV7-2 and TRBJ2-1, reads GAGVSQSPSNKVTEKGKDVELRCDPISGHTALYWYRQSLGQGLEFLIYFQGNSAPDKSGLPSDRFSAERTGGSVSTLTIQRTQQEDSAVYLCASSLFRSSYNEQFFGPGTRLTVL.